This TCR beta chain was sequenced for a study of cytotoxic CD8 clonotypes in ibrutinib-treated CLL. Overall study context: Recorded responses included approximately 25 partial and 2 complete; following median approximately 68 months, approximately 15 stayed remitted and 12 progressed.

As to this clone: Its antigen is currently unknown.

Clones were sequenced by immunoSEQ multiplex PCR, and TCRdb holds only the in-frame ones, with some missing. The table has about 160,000 clones, over 65% seen once. The source of about 2 micrograms of genomic DNA for TCR beta libraries was cryopreserved PBMCs. Regarding the study as a whole: At the start, clonality exceeded age-matched healthy donors and followed circulating CD8+ T-cell counts. Clonality grew at ibrutinib response; at progression, it decreased back toward baseline.

Sequenced here: PBMCs, sampled after 12 months of ibrutinib treatment. This TCR came from a human donor with chronic lymphocytic leukemia.

DNA of the CDR3: TGCAGTGCTGTAAGAGTATCAGCCCAGCATTTT. Translated: CSAVRVSAQHF. This chain links TRBV20-1 with TRBJ1-5, with no clear D. Germline loops: CDR1 DFQATT, CDR2 SNEGSKA (reference sequence). Trimming took 5 bases from V and 11 from J, leaving 13 bases between them. There are 11 residues in the CDR3.